This TCR beta chain was identified during a study of blood T cells in healthy people across ages. Whole-study results and caveats: Compared with aged donors, long-lived donors showed fewer expanded clones, suggesting selection.

Then a second PCR, running roughly 6 to 12 cycles, was carried out with a sample-barcoded 5' primer and a J-beta primer mix. Each single sample gave us at least 2.5 million CDR3-containing paired-end reads. TCRdb ran MiXCR on the 5' RACE reads and lists one entry per CDR3 protein. The sample shows roughly 1.5 million distinct CDR3 sequences, about 42% of them seen only once. On this clonotype itself: Its cognate antigen is unknown.

This CDR3 contains 16 residues. V was shortened by 2 bases and J by 0 bases, with 13 bases between the two germline ends. CDR1 is ENHRY and CDR2 is SYGVKD in the germline V gene. The source material was blood. The source of this sequence is a woman younger than 30 in good health. The chain uses TRBV10-3 and TRBJ1-1; D might be TRBD1 (5 bases). CDR3: CAISEPQGQMNTEAFF. The CDR3 DNA reads as TGTGCCATCAGTGAGCCGCAGGGTCAAATGAACACTGAAGCTTTCTTT.